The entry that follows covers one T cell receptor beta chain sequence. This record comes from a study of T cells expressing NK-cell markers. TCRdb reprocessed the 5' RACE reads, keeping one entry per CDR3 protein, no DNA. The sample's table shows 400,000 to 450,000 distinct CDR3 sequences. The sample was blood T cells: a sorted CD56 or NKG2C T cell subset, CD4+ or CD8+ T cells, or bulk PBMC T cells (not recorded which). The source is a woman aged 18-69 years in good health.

The chain's CDR3 is CASSPTSRRNYGYTF. The rearrangement links TRBV5-1 to TRBJ1-2. Per the germline V gene, CDR1 is SGHRS and CDR2 is YFSETQ. CDR3 length: 15 amino acids.